In its sample, the clone carrying this T cell receptor beta chain was seen many times. The sample originates from a study of T cells after posttransplantation cyclophosphamide. Peripheral blood was collected from the related graft donor on the marrow donation day. The repertoire was sequenced with immunoSEQ multiplex PCR; TCRdb's copy has only in-frame clones and lacks some. The sample has more than 40,000 clones, none seen only once. The CDR3 contains 14 residues. The germline V gene encodes CDR1 LNHDA and CDR2 SQIVND (reference sequence). V dropped 4 bases and J dropped 2; count of bases not matched to a gene: 0.

What was sequenced was PBMCs. V is TRBV19 and J is TRBJ2-1; 9 bases agree with TRBD2. The TCR was taken from a man aged 35 to 55 in good health, CMV-negative, and a related stem cell transplant donor. CDR3 bases: TGTGCCAGTAGTACTAGCGGGACCTACAATGAGCAGTTCTTC. Protein product: CASSTSGTYNEQFF.